This TCR beta chain was recovered during a study of post-analysis software for immune sequencing data. Overall study context: Some patients lacked subtype; others had relapsing-remitting, secondary progressive or progressive-relapsing disease.

V was shortened by 5 bases and J by 5 bases, with 16 bases between the two germline ends. CDR1 and CDR2 from the germline V gene are SEHNR and FQNEAQ (reference sequence). This CDR3 is built from 15 residues. Unique molecular identifiers had been added to the TCR beta cDNA libraries. Input amounts of 1 to 10 million T cells were used. These gave around 500,000 cDNA molecules, so each molecule approximated one T cell. TCRdb reanalysed the PCR reads using MiXCR and keeps one entry per CDR3 protein. The sample contains 450,000 to 650,000 distinct CDR3 sequences, roughly 46% of which appear only once. Study-level points and caveats: About five TRBV segments, including TRBV5-6, TRBV5-1 and TRBV20-1, were more frequent in patients than controls. Normalized Chao1 diversity in multiple sclerosis patients fell significantly below that of controls. Batch-matched samples strongly co-clustered by F measure.

This clonotype was counted between two and nine times. Its antigen is undetermined. This chain links TRBV7-9 with TRBJ1-5; no clear D. This TCR came from a girl aged 10 to 17 with multiple sclerosis. Sequencing input: blood. The CDR3 region has the DNA TGTGCCAGCAGCCCGAACCGGGGAGGCGATCAGCCCCAGCATTTT. This sequence encodes CASSPNRGGDQPQHF. Together with reference TRBV7-9 and TRBJ1-5, the CDR3 gives the full variable domain: DTGVSQNPRHKITKRGQNVTFRCDPISEHNRLYWYRQTLGQGPEFLTYFQNEAQLEKSRLLSDRFSAERPKGSFSTLEIQRTEQGDSAMYLCASSPNRGGDQPQHFGDGTRLSIL.